This T cell receptor beta chain was identified in a study of cytomegalovirus exposure and HLA in healthy donors. Primers: 60 Vbeta forward and 13 Jbeta reverse. Profiling relied on immunoSEQ multiplex PCR, and the TCRdb table lists in-frame clones only, not all of them. The sample lists fewer than 150,000 clones; roughly 74% were seen once. There are 14 residues in the CDR3. Trimming stripped 6 bases from V and 4 bases from J, with 17 bases between. Germline assignment: CDR1 SQVTM and CDR2 ANQGSEA. This TCR was recovered from a woman aged 45-59 years in good health and CMV-seropositive. Material: PBMCs. The V call is TRBV29-1, the J call TRBJ2-3, with D perhaps TRBD1 (6 bases). The chain's CDR3 is CSVLTGAFPDTQYF. DNA for the CDR3: TGCAGCGTGTTGACAGGTGCGTTCCCAGATACGCAGTATTTT.